This is a list of T cell receptor beta chains from one sample in a study of blood T cell repertoires in COVID-19. Data came from immunoSEQ multiplex PCR; TCRdb stores just in-frame clones and leaves some out. The table includes 390,000 or so clones, approximately 87% detected once. The source material was peripheral blood. The receptor set was obtained from a woman aged 30 to 39 with COVID-19, enrolled during active disease. CDR3s include the opening cysteine and the closing phenylalanine or tryptophan. The order of the fields is V gene, J gene, D gene, clone size, CDR3 DNA, CDR3 protein. A D gene is named only where the DNA matches it firmly. Expanded clones are given a class, and other clones once, few, many or no size at all.

TRBV6-4	TRBJ2-1	TRBD1	few	TGTGCCAGCAGTGCCCGGGACAGGGATATCAATGAGCAGTTCTTC	CASSARDRDINEQFF
TRBV28	TRBJ1-4	TRBD1	.	TGTGCCAGCAGTTTGGGACAGCCTAATGAAAAACTGTTTTTT	CASSLGQPNEKLFF
TRBV7-8	TRBJ2-7	TRBD1	once	TGTGCCAGCAGCTTAGCGACAGGGGTGGCCTACGAGCAGTACTTC	CASSLATGVAYEQYF
TRBV6-5	TRBJ1-4	.	.	TGTGCCAGCCAGGGCGGAGAAAAACTGTTTTTT	CASQGGEKLFF
TRBV4-2	TRBJ2-3	TRBD2	.	TGTGCCAGCAGCCACCTGAGAAAACTAGCGGGAGTAGTGGATACGCAGTATTTT	CASSHLRKLAGVVDTQYF
TRBV30	TRBJ2-2	.	.	TGTGCCTGGAAACCCCAGGGATACACCGGGGAGCTGTTTTTT	CAWKPQGYTGELFF
TRBV28	TRBJ1-3	.	once	TGTGCCAGCAGTTTATCAGGGGTCGGTGGAAACACCATATATTTT	CASSLSGVGGNTIYF
TRBV5-1	TRBJ2-1	TRBD2	.	TGCGCCAGCTACGGGACTAGCTACAATGAGCAGTTCTTC	CASYGTSYNEQFF
TRBV30	TRBJ1-6	.	.	TGTGCCTGGAGTGTACTGGGGGGATCACCCCTCCACTTT	CAWSVLGGSPLHF
TRBV28	TRBJ2-7	TRBD2	.	TGTGCCAGCAGGGCCAGCGGGAGGGGGTACGAGCAGTACTTC	CASRASGRGYEQYF
TRBV10-2	TRBJ1-2	.	.	TGCGCCAGCAGTGAGCAGAGCGGGGTTTTGCGGGGCTACACCTTC	CASSEQSGVLRGYTF
TRBV2	TRBJ2-1	.	.	TGTGCCAGCATCGGGTGGAGTCCCCATGAGCAGTTCTTC	CASIGWSPHEQFF
TRBV28	TRBJ2-6	.	.	TGTGCCAGCAGTTTCTTTATCTCTGGGGCCAACGTCCTGACTTTC	CASSFFISGANVLTF
TRBV28	TRBJ1-6	.	.	TGTGCCAGCAGTGGCCTCGGGGGGGAGCCCCTCCACTTT	CASSGLGGEPLHF
TRBV5-5	TRBJ2-6	.	.	TGTGCCAGCAGCTTGGAGGACTCCACCTCGGGGGCCAACGTCCTGACTTTC	CASSLEDSTSGANVLTF
TRBV7-2	TRBJ2-3	TRBD2	.	TGTGCCAGCAGCCAGAGCGGGACTCATGGCACAGATACGCAGTATTTT	CASSQSGTHGTDTQYF
TRBV3-1/TRBV3-2	TRBJ1-1	.	.	TGTGCCAGCAGCCAAAGTGAAACCAGGGGAGCTTTCTTT	CASSQSETRGAFF
TRBV6-6	TRBJ1-5	.	.	TGTGCCAGCAGTTACTCGTACGCCGGGCCCCAGCATTTT	CASSYSYAGPQHF
TRBV19	TRBJ2-2	.	once	TGTGCCAGTAGTAGATCAGGGATAGTTGGCGGGGAGCTGTTTTTT	CASSRSGIVGGELFF
TRBV2	TRBJ1-2	TRBD1	.	TGTGCCAGCAGTGTACTGGGACAGGGGGCCTATGGCTACACCTTC	CASSVLGQGAYGYTF
TRBV6-2/TRBV6-3	TRBJ2-3	TRBD2	.	TGTGCCAGCAGTTACTCGATGTCGACTAGCGGATTCACAGATACGCAGTATTTT	CASSYSMSTSGFTDTQYF
TRBV9	TRBJ1-2	TRBD1	.	TGTGCCAGCAGCACAAGGGACAGAGGAAGCTATGGCTACACCTTC	CASSTRDRGSYGYTF
TRBV5-6	TRBJ2-3	TRBD1	.	TGTGCCAGCAGACGAGGGACAGCCCTAGTGTCGAATACGCAGTATTTT	CASRRGTALVSNTQYF
TRBV4-2	TRBJ2-7	TRBD2	.	TGTGCCAGCAGCCAAGGAAGGCTAGCGGGAAACGAGCAGTACTTC	CASSQGRLAGNEQYF
TRBV30	TRBJ2-1	.	few	TGTGCCTGGAGTGTAGGGGGACATTTATTCTTC	CAWSVGGHLFF
TRBV28	TRBJ2-3	.	.	TGTGCCAGCAGCTGGGGTAGCGGTAAGGGGACAGATACGCAGTATTTT	CASSWGSGKGTDTQYF
TRBV6-5	TRBJ1-3	.	.	TGTGCCAGCAGCCGGGGGGCCTCTGGAAACACCATATATTTT	CASSRGASGNTIYF
TRBV2	TRBJ2-3	.	.	TGTGCCAGCAGTGTGCCCTCCGGGAGTGGGGCAGATACGCAGTATTTT	CASSVPSGSGADTQYF
TRBV20-1	TRBJ2-2	.	.	TGCAGTGCTAGTCGCCCACGGGTCCAGAGCGAATCGAACACCGGGGAGCTGTTTTTT	CSASRPRVQSESNTGELFF
TRBV11-2	TRBJ2-7	TRBD2	few	TGTGCCAGCAGTCTAGCCGGACTAGCGGGAAGTGAGCAGTACTTC	CASSLAGLAGSEQYF
TRBV30	TRBJ1-2	.	.	TGTGCCTGGAGTGTACTCCTGCGGGGGAACTATGGCTACACCTTC	CAWSVLLRGNYGYTF
TRBV19	TRBJ2-7	TRBD1	.	TGTGCCAGTAGTATAGATCGGGAAACAGGGGACGAGCAGTACTTC	CASSIDRETGDEQYF
TRBV29-1	TRBJ2-1	TRBD2	.	TGCAGCCGGACTAGCGGTTACAATGAGCAGTTCTTC	CSRTSGYNEQFF